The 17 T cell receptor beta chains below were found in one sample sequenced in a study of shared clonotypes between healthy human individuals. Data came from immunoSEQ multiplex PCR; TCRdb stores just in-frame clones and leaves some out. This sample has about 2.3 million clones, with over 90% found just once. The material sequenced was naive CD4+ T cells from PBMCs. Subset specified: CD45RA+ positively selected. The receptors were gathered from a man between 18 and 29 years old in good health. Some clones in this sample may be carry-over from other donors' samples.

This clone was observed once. This chain's CDR3 is CASRPGQGGTGELFF. The CDR3 coding sequence is TGTGCCAGCAGACCGGGACAGGGCGGCACCGGGGAGCTGTTTTTT. The chain carries TRBV5-4 and TRBJ2-2; 9 bases line up with TRBD1. Per the germline V gene, CDR1 is SGHNT and CDR2 is YYREEE (reference sequence). CDR3 length: 15 residues. Germline trimming cut 5 bases from V and 4 bases from J; bases unmatched to any gene: 6.

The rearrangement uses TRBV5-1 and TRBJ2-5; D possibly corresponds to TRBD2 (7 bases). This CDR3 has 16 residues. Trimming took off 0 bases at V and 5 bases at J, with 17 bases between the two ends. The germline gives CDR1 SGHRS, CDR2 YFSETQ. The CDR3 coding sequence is TGCGCCAGCAGCTTGGAAACAGGGAGGGCATGGGAGACCCAGTACTTC. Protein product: CASSLETGRAWETQYF.

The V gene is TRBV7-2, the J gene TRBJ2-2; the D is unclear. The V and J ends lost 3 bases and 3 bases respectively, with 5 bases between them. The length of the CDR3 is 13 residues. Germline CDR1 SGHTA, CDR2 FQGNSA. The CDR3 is CASSLDDTGELFF. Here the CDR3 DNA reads TGTGCCAGCAGCTTGGATGACACCGGGGAGCTGTTTTTT.

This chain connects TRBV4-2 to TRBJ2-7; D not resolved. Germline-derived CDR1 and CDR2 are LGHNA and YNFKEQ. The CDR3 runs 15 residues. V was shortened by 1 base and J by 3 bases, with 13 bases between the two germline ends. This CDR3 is CASSQGGAVGYEQYF. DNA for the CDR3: TGTGCCAGCAGCCAAGGGGGTGCGGTGGGCTACGAGCAGTACTTC.

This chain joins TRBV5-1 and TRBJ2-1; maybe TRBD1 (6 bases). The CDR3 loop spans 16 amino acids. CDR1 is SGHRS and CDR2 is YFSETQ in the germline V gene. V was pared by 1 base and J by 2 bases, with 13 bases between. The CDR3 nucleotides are TGCGCCAGCAGCTTGCCCCAGGGGCGCACCTACAATGAGCAGTTCTTC. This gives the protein CASSLPQGRTYNEQFF. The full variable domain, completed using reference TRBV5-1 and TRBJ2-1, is KAGVTQTPRYLIKTRGQQVTLSCSPISGHRSVSWYQQTPGQGLQFLFEYFSETQRNKGNFPGRFSGRQFSNSRSEMNVSTLELGDSALYLCASSLPQGRTYNEQFFGPGTRLTVL.

The CDR3 DNA reads as TGTGCCAGCAGCTTAACCAGGGCCTATGAAGCTTTCTTT. It translates to CASSLTRAYEAFF. The V gene is TRBV7-2, the J gene TRBJ1-1; tentatively, D is TRBD1 (5 bases). Germline lookup yields CDR1 SGHTA and CDR2 FQGNSA. The CDR3 is made up of 13 amino acids. V lost 2 bases, J lost 7 bases, and 11 bases lay in between.

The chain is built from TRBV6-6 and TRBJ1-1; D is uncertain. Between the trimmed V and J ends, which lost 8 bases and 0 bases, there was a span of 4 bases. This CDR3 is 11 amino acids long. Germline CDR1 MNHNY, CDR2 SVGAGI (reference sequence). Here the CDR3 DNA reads TGTGCCAGCTCGGTGAACACTGAAGCTTTCTTT. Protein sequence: CASSVNTEAFF.

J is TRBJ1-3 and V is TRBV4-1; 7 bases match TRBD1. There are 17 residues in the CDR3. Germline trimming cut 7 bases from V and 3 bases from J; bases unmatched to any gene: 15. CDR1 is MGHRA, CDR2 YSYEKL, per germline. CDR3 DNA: TGCGCCAGCAAGCCATCTCCGACAGGGTCCAATGGAAACACCATATATTTT. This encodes CASKPSPTGSNGNTIYF.

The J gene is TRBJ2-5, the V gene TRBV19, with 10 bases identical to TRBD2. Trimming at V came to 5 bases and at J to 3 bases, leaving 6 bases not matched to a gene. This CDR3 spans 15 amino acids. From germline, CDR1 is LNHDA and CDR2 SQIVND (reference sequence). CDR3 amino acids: CASSSILAGKETQYF. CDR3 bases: TGTGCCAGTAGTTCGATACTAGCGGGAAAAGAGACCCAGTACTTC.

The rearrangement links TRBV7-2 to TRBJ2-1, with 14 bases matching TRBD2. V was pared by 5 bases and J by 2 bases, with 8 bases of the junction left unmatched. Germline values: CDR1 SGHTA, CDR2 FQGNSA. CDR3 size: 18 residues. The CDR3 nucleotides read TGTGCCAGCAGCCGACTAGCGGGAGGGCCAGGGGCCTACAATGAGCAGTTCTTC. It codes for CASSRLAGGPGAYNEQFF.

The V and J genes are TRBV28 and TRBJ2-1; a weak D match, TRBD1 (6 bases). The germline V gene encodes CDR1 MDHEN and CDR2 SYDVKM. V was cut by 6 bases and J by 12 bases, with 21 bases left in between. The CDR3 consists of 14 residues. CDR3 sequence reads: CASSDRGSVHVQFF. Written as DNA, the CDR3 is TGTGCCAGCAGCGATAGGGGGAGTGTCCATGTGCAGTTCTTC.

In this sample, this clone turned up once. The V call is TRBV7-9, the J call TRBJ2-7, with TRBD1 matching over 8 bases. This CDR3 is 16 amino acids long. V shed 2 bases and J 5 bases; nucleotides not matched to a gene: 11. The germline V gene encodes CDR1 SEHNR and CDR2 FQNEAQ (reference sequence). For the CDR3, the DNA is TGTGCCAGCAGCTTACTCACTCCGGGACAGGTGAACGAGCAGTACTTC. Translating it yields CASSLLTPGQVNEQYF.

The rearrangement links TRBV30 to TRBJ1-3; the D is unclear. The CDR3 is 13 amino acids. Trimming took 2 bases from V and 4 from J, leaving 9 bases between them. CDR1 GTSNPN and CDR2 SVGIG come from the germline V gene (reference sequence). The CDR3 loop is CAWSPRAGNTIYF. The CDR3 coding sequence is TGTGCCTGGAGTCCCCGGGCCGGAAACACCATATATTTT.

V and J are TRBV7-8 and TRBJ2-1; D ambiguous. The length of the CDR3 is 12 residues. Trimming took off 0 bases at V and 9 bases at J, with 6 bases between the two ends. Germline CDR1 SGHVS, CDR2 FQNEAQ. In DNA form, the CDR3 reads TGTGCCAGCAGCTTAGCCCCAGTTGAGCAGTTCTTC. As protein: CASSLAPVEQFF. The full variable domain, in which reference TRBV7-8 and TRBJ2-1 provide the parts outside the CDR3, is GAGVSQSPRYKVAKRGQDVALRCDPISGHVSLFWYQQALGQGPEFLTYFQNEAQLDKSGLPSDRFFAERPEGSVSTLKIQRTQQEDSAVYLCASSLAPVEQFFGPGTRLTVL.

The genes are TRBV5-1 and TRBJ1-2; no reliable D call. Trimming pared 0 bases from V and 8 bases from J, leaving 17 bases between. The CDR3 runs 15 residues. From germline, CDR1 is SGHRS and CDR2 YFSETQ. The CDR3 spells CASSLEGGPIGGYTF. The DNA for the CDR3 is TGCGCCAGCAGCTTGGAGGGCGGACCTATAGGCGGCTACACCTTC.

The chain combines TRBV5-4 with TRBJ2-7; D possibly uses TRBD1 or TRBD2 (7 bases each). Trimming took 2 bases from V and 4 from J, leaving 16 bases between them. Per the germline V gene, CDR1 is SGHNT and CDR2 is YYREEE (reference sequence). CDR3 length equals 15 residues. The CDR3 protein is CASSFLRQGGYEQYF. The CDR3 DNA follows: TGTGCCAGCAGCTTTCTTCGGCAGGGGGGGTACGAGCAGTACTTC.

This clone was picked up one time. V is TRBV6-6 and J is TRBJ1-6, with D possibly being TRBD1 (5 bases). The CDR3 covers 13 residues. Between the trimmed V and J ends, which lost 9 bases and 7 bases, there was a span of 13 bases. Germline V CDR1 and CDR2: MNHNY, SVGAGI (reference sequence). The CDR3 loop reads CASSGTENSPLHF. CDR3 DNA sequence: TGTGCCAGTTCCGGGACGGAAAATTCACCCCTCCACTTT.